Given below is one T cell receptor beta chain in context. Its cognate antigen is unknown. Deletions cut 7 bases from V and 6 bases from J, with 12 bases between. The CDR3 loop spans 13 amino acids. In germline, CDR1 is MNHEY, CDR2 SMNVEV (reference sequence). This sample is part of a study of T cell responses to AZD1222 COVID-19 vaccine. Study observations and caveats: Donors in the cohort were predominantly white British and more often female, and clonal diversity was possibly underestimated.

Produced via immunoSEQ multiplex PCR; TCRdb's table is partial and in-frame only. The table has roughly 140,000 clones, around nine tenths seen once; the top ten hold 5%. The sequence was obtained from an adult in good health. The V and J genes are TRBV27 and TRBJ2-2; the D gene is possibly TRBD2 (6 bases). Sample: peripheral blood, taken on day 0 of AZD1222 vaccination. CDR3 amino acids: CASTPWGAGELFF. As DNA, the CDR3 is TGTGCCAGCACGCCTTGGGGGGCCGGGGAGCTGTTTTTT.